This T cell receptor beta chain is from a study of identical twins. Whole-study results and caveats: Out-of-frame alpha sequences shared by twins showed excess low generation probability. In cord blood, abundant beta clonotypes had fewer insertions; memory showed no trend.

This clonotype was observed many times. Its cognate antigen is unknown. The donor group consisted entirely of healthy Caucasians. TCRdb ran MiXCR on the 5' RACE reads and lists one entry per CDR3 protein. Among roughly 690,000 distinct CDR3 sequences listed, around 5.7% were seen once. Germline V CDR1 and CDR2: LGHNA, YSLEER. Trimming cost V 0 bases and J 4 bases; bases outside gene matches: 2. The CDR3 has 15 amino acids. The receptor comes from a man younger than 30 in good health. Specimen: naive T cells sorted from blood. The chain is built from TRBV4-3 and TRBJ2-3, with TRBD2 identical over 9 bases. The DNA of the CDR3 is TGCGCCAGCAGCCAAGAGGGACTAGCAGCAGATACGCAGTATTTT. Protein sequence: CASSQEGLAADTQYF.